This T cell receptor (beta chain) was identified in a study of T cell responses to AZD1222 COVID-19 vaccine. Study-wide results and limits: Clonal diversity was possibly underestimated; the donors were predominantly white British and more often female. Following two doses of AZD1222, Spike-specific TCR breadth and depth rose. Repertoire samples came only from after the peak T cell response.

The repertoire was sequenced with immunoSEQ multiplex PCR; TCRdb's copy has only in-frame clones and lacks some. The profile shows 75,000 to 95,000 clones, 70% to 90% of them singletons. With respect to this clone: The antigen remains undetermined.

Sequenced here: peripheral blood, sampled on day 0 of AZD1222 vaccination. The source is an adult in good health.

The CDR3 protein is CASTYRQTDTQYF. In nucleotides, the CDR3 is TGTGCCAGCACCTACCGACAGACAGATACGCAGTATTTT. The genes are TRBV6-5 and TRBJ2-3, with D tentatively TRBD1 (5 bases). V shed 7 bases and J shed 3 bases, with 11 bases lying between them. This CDR3 has 13 residues. Germline V gives CDR1 MNHEY, CDR2 SVGAGI.